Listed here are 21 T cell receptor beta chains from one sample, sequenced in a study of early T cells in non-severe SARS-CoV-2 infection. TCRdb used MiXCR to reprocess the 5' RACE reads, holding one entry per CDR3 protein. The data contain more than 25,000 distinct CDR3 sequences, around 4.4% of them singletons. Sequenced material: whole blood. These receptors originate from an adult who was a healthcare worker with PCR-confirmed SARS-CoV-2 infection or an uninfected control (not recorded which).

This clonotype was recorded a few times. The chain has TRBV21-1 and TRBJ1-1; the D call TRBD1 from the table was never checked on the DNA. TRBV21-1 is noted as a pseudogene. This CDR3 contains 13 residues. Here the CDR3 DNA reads TGTGCCAGCAGCCGGGACATTAACACTGAAGCTTTCTTT. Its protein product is CASSRDINTEAFF.

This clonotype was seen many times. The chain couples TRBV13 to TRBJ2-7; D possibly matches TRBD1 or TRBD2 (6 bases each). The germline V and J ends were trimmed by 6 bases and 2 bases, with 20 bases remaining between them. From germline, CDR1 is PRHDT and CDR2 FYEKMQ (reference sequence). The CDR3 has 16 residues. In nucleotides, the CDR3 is TGTGCCAGCAGGATGGGGGGCGGAGGGCGTCCCTACGAGCAGTACTTC. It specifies CASRMGGGGRPYEQYF.

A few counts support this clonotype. The CDR3 is CASSQTANYGYTF. DNA for the CDR3: TGTGCCAGCAGTCAAACCGCTAACTATGGCTACACCTTC. J is TRBJ1-2 and V is TRBV7-9; D ambiguous. This CDR3 comprises 13 residues. Trimming took 6 bases from V and 0 from J, leaving 8 bases between them. Germline V gene sequence: CDR1 SEHNR, CDR2 FQNEAQ (reference sequence).

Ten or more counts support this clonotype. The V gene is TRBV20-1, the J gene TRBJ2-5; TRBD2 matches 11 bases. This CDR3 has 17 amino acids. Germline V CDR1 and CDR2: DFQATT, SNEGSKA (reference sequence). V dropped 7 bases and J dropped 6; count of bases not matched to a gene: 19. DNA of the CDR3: TGCAGTGGGTGGGCACAAGTTAGCGGGAGGGCCGGAAAGACCCAGTACTTC. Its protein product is CSGWAQVSGRAGKTQYF.

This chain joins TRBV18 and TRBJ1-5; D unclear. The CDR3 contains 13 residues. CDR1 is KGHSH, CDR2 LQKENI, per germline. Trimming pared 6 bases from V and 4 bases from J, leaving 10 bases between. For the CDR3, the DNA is TGTGCCAGCTCCTACACAGAGAATCAGCCCCAGCATTTT. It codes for CASSYTENQPQHF. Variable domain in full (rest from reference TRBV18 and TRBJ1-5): NAGVMQNPRHLVRRRGQEARLRCSPMKGHSHVYWYRQLPEEGLKFMVYLQKENIIDESGMPKERFSAEFPKEGPSILRIQQVVRGDSAAYFCASSYTENQPQHFGDGTRLSIL.

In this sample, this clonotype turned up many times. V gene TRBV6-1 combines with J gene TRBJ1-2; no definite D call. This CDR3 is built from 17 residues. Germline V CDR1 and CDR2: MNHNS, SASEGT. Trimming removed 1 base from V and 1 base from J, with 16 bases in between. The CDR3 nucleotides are TGTGCCAGCAGTGAAGATGATGAACATCCAAATAACTATGGCTACACCTTC. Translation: CASSEDDEHPNNYGYTF.

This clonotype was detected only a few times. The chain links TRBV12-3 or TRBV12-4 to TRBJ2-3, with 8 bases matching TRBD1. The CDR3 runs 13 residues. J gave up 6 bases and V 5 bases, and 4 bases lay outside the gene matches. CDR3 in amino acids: CASSQTGVDTQYF. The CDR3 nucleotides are TGTGCCAGCAGTCAGACAGGGGTGGATACGCAGTATTTT.

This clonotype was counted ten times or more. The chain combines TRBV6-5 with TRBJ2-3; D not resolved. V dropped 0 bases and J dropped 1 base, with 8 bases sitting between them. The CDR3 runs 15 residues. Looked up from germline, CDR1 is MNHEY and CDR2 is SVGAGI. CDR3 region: CASSYSLVRTDTQYF. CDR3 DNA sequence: TGTGCCAGCAGTTACTCGCTGGTGCGCACAGATACGCAGTATTTT.

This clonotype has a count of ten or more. Here the CDR3 reads CSVAPTAAGQYF. CDR3 DNA sequence: TGCAGCGTTGCTCCCACCGCAGCCGGGCAGTACTTC. The chain combines TRBV29-1 with TRBJ2-7, with D uncertain. V was cut by 4 bases and J by 9 bases, with 16 bases left in between. This CDR3 spans 12 amino acids. CDR1 SQVTM and CDR2 ANQGSEA come from the germline V gene.

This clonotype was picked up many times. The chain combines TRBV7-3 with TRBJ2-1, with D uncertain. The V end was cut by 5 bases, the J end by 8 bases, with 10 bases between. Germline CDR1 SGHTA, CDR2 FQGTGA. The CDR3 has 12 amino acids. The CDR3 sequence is CASSTNAYEQFF. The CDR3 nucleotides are TGTGCCAGCAGCACCAATGCGTATGAGCAGTTCTTC.

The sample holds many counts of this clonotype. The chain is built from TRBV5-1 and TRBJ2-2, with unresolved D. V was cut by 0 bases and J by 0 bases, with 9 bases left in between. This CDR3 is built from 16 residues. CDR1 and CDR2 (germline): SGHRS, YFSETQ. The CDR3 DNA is TGCGCCAGCAGCTTGGGGAACACGGCGAACACCGGGGAGCTGTTTTTT. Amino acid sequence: CASSLGNTANTGELFF.

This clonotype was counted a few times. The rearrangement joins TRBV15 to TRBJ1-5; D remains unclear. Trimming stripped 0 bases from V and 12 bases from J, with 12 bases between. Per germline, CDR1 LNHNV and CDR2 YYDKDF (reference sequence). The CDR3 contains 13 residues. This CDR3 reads CATSRDQAGGQHF. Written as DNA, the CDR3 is TGTGCCACCAGCAGAGATCAAGCAGGAGGCCAGCATTTT.

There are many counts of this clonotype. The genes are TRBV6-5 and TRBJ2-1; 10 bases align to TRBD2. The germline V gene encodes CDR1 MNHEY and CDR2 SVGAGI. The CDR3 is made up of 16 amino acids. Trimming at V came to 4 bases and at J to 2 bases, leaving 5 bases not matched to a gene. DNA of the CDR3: TGTGCCAGCAGTTGGCTAGCGGGAGCCCCCTACAATGAGCAGTTCTTC. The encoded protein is CASSWLAGAPYNEQFF.

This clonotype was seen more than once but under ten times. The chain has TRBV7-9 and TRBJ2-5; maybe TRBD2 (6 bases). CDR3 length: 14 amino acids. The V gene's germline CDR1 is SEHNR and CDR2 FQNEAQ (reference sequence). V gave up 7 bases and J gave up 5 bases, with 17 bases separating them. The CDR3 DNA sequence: TGTGCCAGCACCCTCGGGGGAAACGGGGAGACCCAGTACTTC. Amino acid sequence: CASTLGGNGETQYF.

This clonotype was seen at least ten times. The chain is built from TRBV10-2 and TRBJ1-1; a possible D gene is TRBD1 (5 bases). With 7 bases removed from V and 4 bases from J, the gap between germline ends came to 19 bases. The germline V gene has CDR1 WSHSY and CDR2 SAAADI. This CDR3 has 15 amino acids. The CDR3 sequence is CASKGGRTGGTEAFF. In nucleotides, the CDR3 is TGCGCCAGCAAGGGAGGACGGACGGGGGGCACTGAAGCTTTCTTT.

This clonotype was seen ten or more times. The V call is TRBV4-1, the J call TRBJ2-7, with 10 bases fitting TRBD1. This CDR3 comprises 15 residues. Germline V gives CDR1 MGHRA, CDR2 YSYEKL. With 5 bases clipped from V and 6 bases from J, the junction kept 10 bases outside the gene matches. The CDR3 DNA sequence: TGCGCCAGCAGCGCTTCCGGGACAGGGGTATTCGAGCAGTACTTC. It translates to CASSASGTGVFEQYF.

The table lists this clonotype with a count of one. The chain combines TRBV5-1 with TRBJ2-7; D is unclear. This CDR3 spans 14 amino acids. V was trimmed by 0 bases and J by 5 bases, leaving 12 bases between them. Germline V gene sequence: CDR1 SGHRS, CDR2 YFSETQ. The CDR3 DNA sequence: TGCGCCAGCAGCTTGGCTGGGAATCCCCACGAGCAGTACTTC. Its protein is CASSLAGNPHEQYF.

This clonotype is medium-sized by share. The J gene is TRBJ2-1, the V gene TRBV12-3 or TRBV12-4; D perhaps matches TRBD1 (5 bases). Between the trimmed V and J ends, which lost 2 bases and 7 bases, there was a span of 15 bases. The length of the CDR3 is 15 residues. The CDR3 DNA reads TGTGCCAGCAGTTTACGCCAGGGCCTTGGGAATGAGCAGTTCTTC. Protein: CASSLRQGLGNEQFF.

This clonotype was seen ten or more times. The CDR3 loop is CASSQAGLTDTQYF. CDR3 DNA: TGCGCCAGCAGCCAAGCTGGCCTCACAGATACGCAGTATTTT. This chain connects TRBV4-1 to TRBJ2-3; D is ambiguous. The germline V gene encodes CDR1 MGHRA and CDR2 YSYEKL. V was clipped by 1 base and J by 2 bases, with 7 bases between them. This CDR3 contains 14 residues.

The chain's CDR3 is CSVYTRGRGDTQYF. For the CDR3, the DNA is TGCAGCGTGTACACGAGAGGGAGGGGAGATACGCAGTATTTT. This chain uses TRBV29-1 with TRBJ2-3; 7 bases match TRBD2. This CDR3 is built from 14 residues. V shed 6 bases, J shed 5 bases, and the junction held 11 bases outside the gene matches. Per germline, CDR1 SQVTM and CDR2 ANQGSEA.

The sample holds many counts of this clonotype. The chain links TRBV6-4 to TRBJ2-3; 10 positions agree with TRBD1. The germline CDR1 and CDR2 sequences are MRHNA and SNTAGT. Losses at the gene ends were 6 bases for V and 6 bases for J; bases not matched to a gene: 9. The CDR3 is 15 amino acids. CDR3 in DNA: TGTGCCAGCAGCCCCGAGACAGGGGGCGGTGATACGCAGTATTTT. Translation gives CASSPETGGGDTQYF.